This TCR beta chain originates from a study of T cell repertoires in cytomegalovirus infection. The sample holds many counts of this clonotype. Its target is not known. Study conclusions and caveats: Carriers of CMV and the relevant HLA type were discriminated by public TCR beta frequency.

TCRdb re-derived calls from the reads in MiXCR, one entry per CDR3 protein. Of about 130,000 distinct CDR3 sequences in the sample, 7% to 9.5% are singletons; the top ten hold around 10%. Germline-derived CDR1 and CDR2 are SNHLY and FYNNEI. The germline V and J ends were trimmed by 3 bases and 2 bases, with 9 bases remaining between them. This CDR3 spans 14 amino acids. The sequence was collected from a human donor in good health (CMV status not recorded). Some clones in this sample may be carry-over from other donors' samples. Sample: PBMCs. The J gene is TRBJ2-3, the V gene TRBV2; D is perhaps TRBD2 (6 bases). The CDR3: CASSDSSVTDTQYF. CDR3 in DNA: TGTGCCAGCAGTGATTCTAGCGTCACAGATACGCAGTATTTT.